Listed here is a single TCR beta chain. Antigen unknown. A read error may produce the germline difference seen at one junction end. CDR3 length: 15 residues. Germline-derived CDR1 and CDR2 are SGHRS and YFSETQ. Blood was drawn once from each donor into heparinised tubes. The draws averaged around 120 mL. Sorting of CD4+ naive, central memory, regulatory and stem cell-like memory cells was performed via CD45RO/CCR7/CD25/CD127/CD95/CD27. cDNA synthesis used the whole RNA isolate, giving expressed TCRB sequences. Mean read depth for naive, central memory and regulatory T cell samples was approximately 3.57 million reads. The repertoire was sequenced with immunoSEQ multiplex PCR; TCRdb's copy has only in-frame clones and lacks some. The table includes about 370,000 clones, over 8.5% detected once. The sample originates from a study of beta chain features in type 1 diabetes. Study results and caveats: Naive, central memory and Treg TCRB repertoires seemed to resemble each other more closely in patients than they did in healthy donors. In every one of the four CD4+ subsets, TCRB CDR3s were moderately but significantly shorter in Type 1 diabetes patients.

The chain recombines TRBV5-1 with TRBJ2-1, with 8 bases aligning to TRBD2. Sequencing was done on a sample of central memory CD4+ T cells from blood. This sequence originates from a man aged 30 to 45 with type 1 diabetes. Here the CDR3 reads CASSLRSGSGESSIF. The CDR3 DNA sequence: TGCGCCAGCAGCTTGAGGTCCGGTAGCGGGGAGAGTTCGATCTTC.